What follows is one TCR beta chain and its context. This sample is drawn from a study of control samples from healthy donors and cancer patients. This CDR3 contains 15 residues. The V gene's germline CDR1 is ENHRY and CDR2 SYGVKD. The ends were cut back, 2 bases at V and 5 bases at J, with 13 bases in the middle. Only in-frame clones appear in the TCRdb table, and some are missing; sequencing was by immunoSEQ multiplex PCR. The data show tens of thousands of clones, about 92% seen once. The origin of this receptor is a man between 25 and 39 years old with colorectal cancer. The V call is TRBV10-3, the J call TRBJ1-3; tentative D call: TRBD1 (5 bases). The sequenced sample consisted of PBMCs. The CDR3 sequence is CAISEPGTRRNTIYF. CDR3 DNA sequence: TGTGCCATCAGTGAGCCCGGGACTCGGAGAAACACCATATATTTT.